The entry below gives a single T cell receptor (beta chain) sequence along with its context. Antigen specificity is unknown. Healthy donors of bone marrow made up the group. This sample is drawn from a study of cytomegalovirus exposure and HLA in healthy donors. Study-level points and caveats: Accurate prediction of HLA-A and HLA-B alleles (for most subjects) was reportedly achieved from TCR beta sequences.

Primers: 60 Vbeta forward and 13 Jbeta reverse. The table came from immunoSEQ multiplex PCR; TCRdb's copy has only in-frame clones and leaves some out. Counted here are over 130,000 clones, about 76% occurring once; the ten biggest clones make up approximately 3.7%. The V gene lost 2 bases and the J gene lost 12 bases, with 11 bases spanning the gap. CDR1 is MNHNY and CDR2 is SVGAGI in the germline V gene (reference sequence). The CDR3 consists of 12 residues. The source is a human donor in good health. Sequenced sample: PBMCs. J is TRBJ2-1 and V is TRBV6-6; no definite D call. In DNA form, the CDR3 reads TGTGCCAGCAGTTACGAGCGACTGAGGCAGTTCTTC. Translation: CASSYERLRQFF.